This T cell receptor (beta chain) was profiled in a study of identical twins. Points from the study as a whole: Twins shared beta out-of-frame sequences in excess, but this excess was weaker.

As concerns this clonotype: Antigen specificity is unknown.

Germline V gives CDR1 LGHDT, CDR2 YNNKEL (reference sequence). Between the trimmed V and J ends, which lost 3 bases and 0 bases, there was a span of 12 bases. CDR3 size: 17 residues. TCRdb re-analysed the 5' RACE reads in MiXCR, keeping a single row per CDR3 protein. The sample yields approximately 700,000 distinct CDR3 sequences, over 15% seen once. Separately, the same data were catalogued under a study of T cells expressing NK-cell markers.

The sequencing sample was made of PBMCs. This chain uses TRBV3-1 with TRBJ2-6; no reliable D call. The clonotype originates from a woman younger than 35 in good health. CDR3 DNA sequence: TGTGCCAGCAGCCAGACCGACTTTAGCTCTGGGGCCAACGTCCTGACTTTC. Translation gives CASSQTDFSSGANVLTF.